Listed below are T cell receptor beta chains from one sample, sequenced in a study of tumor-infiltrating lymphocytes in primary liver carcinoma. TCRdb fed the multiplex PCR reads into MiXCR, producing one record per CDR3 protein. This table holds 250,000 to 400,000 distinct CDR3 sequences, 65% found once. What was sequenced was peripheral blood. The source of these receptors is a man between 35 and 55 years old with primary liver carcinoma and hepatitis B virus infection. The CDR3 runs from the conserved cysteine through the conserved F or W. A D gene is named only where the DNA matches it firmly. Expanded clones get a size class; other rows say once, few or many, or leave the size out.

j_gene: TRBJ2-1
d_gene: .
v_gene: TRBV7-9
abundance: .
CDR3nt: TGTGCCAGCAGTATCCGAGGGGGTCCAGGGGATGAGCAGTTCTTC
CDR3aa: CASSIRGGPGDEQFF

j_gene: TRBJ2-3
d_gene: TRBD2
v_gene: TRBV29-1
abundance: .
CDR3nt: TGCAGCGTTGTTCCGAGGACTAGCACATATACGCAATATTTT
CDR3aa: CSVVPRTSTYTQYF

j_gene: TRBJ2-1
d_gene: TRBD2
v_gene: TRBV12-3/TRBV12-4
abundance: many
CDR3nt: TGTGCCAGCAGGCGCACTAGCGGGAGAGACAATGAGCAGTTCTTC
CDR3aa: CASRRTSGRDNEQFF

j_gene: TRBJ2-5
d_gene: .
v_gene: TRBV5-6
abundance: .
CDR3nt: TGTACCAGCAGCTTGGTCCGGGGGCGCAGAGAGACCCAGTACTTC
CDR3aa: CTSSLVRGRRETQYF

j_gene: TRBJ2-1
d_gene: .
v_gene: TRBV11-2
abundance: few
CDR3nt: TGTGCCAGCAGCTTACTATGGTCTGGCAATGAGCAGTTCTTC
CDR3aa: CASSLLWSGNEQFF

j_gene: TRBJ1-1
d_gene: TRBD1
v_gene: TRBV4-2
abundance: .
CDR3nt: TGCGCCAGCAGCCACGAGCGACGGACAGGGGGCGGCATGAACACTGAAGCTTCCTTT
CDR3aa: CASSHERRTGGGMNTEASF

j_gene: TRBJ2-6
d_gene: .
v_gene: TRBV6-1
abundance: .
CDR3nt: TGTGCCAACAGTGTTGGAATGCAATGGGGGAGACCGCTCTCTGGGGCCAACGTCCTGACATTC
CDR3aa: CANSVGMQWGRPLSGANVLTF

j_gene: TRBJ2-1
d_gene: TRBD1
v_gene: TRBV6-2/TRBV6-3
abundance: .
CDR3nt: TGTGCCAGCATTATGACAGGGCCGGCCTACAATGAGCAGTTCTTC
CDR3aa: CASIMTGPAYNEQFF

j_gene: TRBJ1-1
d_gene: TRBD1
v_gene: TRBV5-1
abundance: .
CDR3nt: TGCGCCAGCATTGCGACAGGGGGCAAGAACACTGAAGCTTTCTTT
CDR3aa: CASIATGGKNTEAFF

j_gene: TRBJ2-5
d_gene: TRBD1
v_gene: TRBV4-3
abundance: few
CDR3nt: TGCGCCAGCAGCCGAGCAGGGACAGGGGGACGGGAGACCCAGTACTTC
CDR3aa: CASSRAGTGGRETQYF

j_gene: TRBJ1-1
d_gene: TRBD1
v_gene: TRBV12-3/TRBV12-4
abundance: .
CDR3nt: TGTACCGGCACCCGGACAGGGCGCGCTGAAGCTTTCTTT
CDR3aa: CTGTRTGRAEAFF

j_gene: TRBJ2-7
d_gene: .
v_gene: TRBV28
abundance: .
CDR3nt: TGTGCCAGCAGTTTATCCTCCGGACAAGCGTACTTC
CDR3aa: CASSLSSGQAYF

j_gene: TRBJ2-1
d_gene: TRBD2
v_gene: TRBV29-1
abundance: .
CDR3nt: TGCAGCGTTGATACAGGACTAGTGGTAGGGCCTAGGAATGAGCAGTTCTTC
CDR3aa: CSVDTGLVVGPRNEQFF

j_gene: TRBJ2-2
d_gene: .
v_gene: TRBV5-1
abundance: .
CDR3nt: TGCGCCAGCAGCTTACAGGGATACACCGGGGAGCTGTTTTTT
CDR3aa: CASSLQGYTGELFF

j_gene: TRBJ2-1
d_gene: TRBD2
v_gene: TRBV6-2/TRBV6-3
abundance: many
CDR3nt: TGTGCCAGCAGTTTCCTACTTAGCGGGGGGTACAATGAGCAGTTCTTC
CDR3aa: CASSFLLSGGYNEQFF

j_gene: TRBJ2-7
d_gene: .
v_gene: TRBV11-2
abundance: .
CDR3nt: TGTGCCAGCAGGGAAGGGGCCACAGCGATAGGGGAGCAGTACTTC
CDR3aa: CASREGATAIGEQYF

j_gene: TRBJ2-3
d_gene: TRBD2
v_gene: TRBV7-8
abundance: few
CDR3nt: TGTGCCAGCGGCTTCTTAGCGGGAGGGCCAGATACGCAGTATTTT
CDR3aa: CASGFLAGGPDTQYF

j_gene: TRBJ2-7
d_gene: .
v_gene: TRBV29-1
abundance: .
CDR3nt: TGCAGCGCTATGACATCTGGGAACGGCACTCCCTACGAGCAGCAATTC
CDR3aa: CSAMTSGNGTPYEQQF

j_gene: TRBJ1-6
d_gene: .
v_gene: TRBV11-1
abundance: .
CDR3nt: TGTGCCAGCGGCTTCGAGGGTAATTCGCCCCTCCACTTT
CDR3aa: CASGFEGNSPLHF

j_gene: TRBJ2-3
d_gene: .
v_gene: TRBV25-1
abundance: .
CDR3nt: TGTGCCAGCAGTGAATGGGCGCGAGATACGCAGTATTTT
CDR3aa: CASSEWARDTQYF

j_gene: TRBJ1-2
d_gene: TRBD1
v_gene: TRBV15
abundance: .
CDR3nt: TGTGCCACCAGCCAAACCGCCGGTGGACAGGGCCCCTATGGCTACACCTTC
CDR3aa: CATSQTAGGQGPYGYTF

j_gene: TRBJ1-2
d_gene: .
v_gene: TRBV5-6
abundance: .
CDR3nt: .
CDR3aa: CASSLRTGWVYGCTF

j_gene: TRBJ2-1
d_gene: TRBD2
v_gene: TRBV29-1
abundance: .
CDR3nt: TGCGGGACCGGGACTAGTGAGGATGAGCAGTTCTTC
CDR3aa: CGTGTSEDEQFF

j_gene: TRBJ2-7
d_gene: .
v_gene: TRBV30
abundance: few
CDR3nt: TGTGCCTTAAAACAGGACTCCTACGAGCAGTACTTC
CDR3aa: CALKQDSYEQYF

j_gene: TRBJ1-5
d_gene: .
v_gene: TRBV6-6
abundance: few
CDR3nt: TGTGCCAGCACCCGAGGGCCCAATCAGCCCCAGCATTTT
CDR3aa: CASTRGPNQPQHF

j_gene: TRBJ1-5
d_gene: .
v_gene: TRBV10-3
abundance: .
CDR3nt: TGTGCCATCAGGGAGGGTCAGGGGCATCAGCCCCAGCATTTT
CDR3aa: CAIREGQGHQPQHF

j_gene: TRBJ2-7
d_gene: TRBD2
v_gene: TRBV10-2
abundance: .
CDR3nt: TGCGCCGGCAGTGAGTTGGCGGGAGGCCCCGGCGGGTCCTACGAGCAGTACTTC
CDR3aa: CAGSELAGGPGGSYEQYF

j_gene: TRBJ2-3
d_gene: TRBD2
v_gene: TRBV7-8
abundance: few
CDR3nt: TGTGCCAGCGGCTACGGACTAGCGGATGACACAGATACGCAGTATTTT
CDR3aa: CASGYGLADDTDTQYF

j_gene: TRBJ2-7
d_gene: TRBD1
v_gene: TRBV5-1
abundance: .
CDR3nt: TGCGCCAGCAGCTACCGGGACAGGGGTTACGAGCAGTACTTC
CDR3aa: CASSYRDRGYEQYF